Sequencing of this T cell receptor (beta chain) was carried out in a study of T cell responses to AZD1222 COVID-19 vaccine. About the research overall: Second-dose timings of about 4 or about 12 weeks were pooled. Study findings and constraints: Among spike-specific TCRs, nearly half reportedly target unmutated variant regions. Only 5 or 6 individuals given AZD1222 were seropositive at baseline. Along spike, vaccine-associated CD4 TCRs were found throughout, with dominance at 160-218 and 743-854.

This clone has only a few counts. The antigen remains undetermined. The CDR3 consists of 14 residues. Per germline, CDR1 MNHNY and CDR2 SVGAGI (reference sequence). The germline V and J ends were trimmed by 6 bases and 2 bases, with 11 bases remaining between them. Clones were sequenced by immunoSEQ multiplex PCR, and TCRdb holds only the in-frame ones, with some missing. This table has about 68,000 clones, over 60% appearing once. This specimen was peripheral blood, taken on day 0 of AZD1222 vaccination. This TCR derives from an adult in good health. The rearrangement links TRBV6-6 to TRBJ1-3; D call uncertain. The CDR3 protein is CASSPGIPGNTIYF. The CDR3 DNA reads TGTGCCAGCAGCCCCGGGATTCCTGGAAACACCATATATTTT.